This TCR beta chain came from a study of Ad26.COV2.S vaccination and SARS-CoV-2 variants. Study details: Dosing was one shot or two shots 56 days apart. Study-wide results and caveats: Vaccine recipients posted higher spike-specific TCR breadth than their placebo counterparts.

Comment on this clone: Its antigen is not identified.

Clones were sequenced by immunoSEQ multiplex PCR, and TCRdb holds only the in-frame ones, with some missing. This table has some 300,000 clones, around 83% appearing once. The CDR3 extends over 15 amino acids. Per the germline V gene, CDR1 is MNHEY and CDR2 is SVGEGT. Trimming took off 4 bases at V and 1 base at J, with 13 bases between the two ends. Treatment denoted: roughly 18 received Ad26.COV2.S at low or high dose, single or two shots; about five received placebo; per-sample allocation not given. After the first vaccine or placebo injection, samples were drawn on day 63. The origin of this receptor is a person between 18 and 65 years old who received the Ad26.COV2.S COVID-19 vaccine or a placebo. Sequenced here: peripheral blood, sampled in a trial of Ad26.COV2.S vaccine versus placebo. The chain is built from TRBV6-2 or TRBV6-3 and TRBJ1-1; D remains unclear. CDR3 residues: CASSFNRASNTEAFF. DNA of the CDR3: TGTGCCAGCAGTTTCAACCGGGCCTCGAACACTGAAGCTTTCTTT.